This entry features one T cell receptor beta chain sequence. A far larger clone is just one base off, so this is likely a read error. The sample originates from a study of prognosis after radiotherapy for stage I lung cancer. For the study at large: The study enrolled patients with stage I non-small cell lung cancer between 2018 and 2019. Delivery of radiotherapy was by SBRT in 3 to 5 fractions at a biologically effective dose of at least 100 Gy. Aged roughly 50 to 95 years, with a median of roughly 70 years, the patients were about a dozen men and five to seven women.

Peripheral venous blood was drawn in six-milliliter volumes, with a draw taken at each of two separate time points. The germline V gene has CDR1 MNHGY and CDR2 SVAAGI. The CDR3 runs 13 residues. The genomic DNA TCR beta CDR3 region underwent two rounds of multiplex PCR. First-round PCR used primers specific to each TRBV and TRBJ gene. From the multiplex PCR reads, TCRdb called clonotypes with MiXCR, one entry per CDR3 protein. The sample lists roughly 14,000 distinct CDR3 sequences; 50% to 70% were seen once. This TCR derives from a donor over 45 with non-small cell lung cancer. Material: PBMCs, obtained before or after stereotactic body radiation therapy (not recorded which). V is TRBV6-9 and J is TRBJ2-3, with unresolved D. The DNA of the CDR3 is TGTGCCCGCAGTGACTCCGGCACAGATACGCAGTATTTT. The encoded protein is CARSDSGTDTQYF.